The clone carrying this TCR beta chain came up a few times. Its cognate antigen is unknown. Method: immunoSEQ multiplex PCR; TCRdb's copy keeps in-frame clones and lacks some. The sample contains 110,000 or so clones, roughly 60% of which appear only once. The source of the sample is a study of cytotoxic CD8 clonotypes in ibrutinib-treated CLL. Looking at the study overall: The cohort had around 11 relapsed/refractory and 15 treatment-naive patients, 17 to 18 IGHV unmutated. Samples had a mean of about 250,000 productive templates and 85,000 to 100,000 productive rearrangements. Findings and limits, study-wide: Increased clonality at ibrutinib response gave way to a return toward baseline at progression.

The CDR3 length is 14 residues. CDR1 and CDR2 (germline): SGHTA, FQGTGA. Deletions cut 5 bases from V and 3 bases from J, with 11 bases between. The sample was PBMCs, taken after 24 months of ibrutinib treatment. This TCR came from a human donor with chronic lymphocytic leukemia. V usage is TRBV7-3 and J usage is TRBJ2-1; possible D gene TRBD1, 5 bases. CDR3 in amino acids: CASSPLRVYNEQFF. The CDR3, as DNA: TGTGCCAGCAGCCCCCTCAGGGTCTACAATGAGCAGTTCTTC.